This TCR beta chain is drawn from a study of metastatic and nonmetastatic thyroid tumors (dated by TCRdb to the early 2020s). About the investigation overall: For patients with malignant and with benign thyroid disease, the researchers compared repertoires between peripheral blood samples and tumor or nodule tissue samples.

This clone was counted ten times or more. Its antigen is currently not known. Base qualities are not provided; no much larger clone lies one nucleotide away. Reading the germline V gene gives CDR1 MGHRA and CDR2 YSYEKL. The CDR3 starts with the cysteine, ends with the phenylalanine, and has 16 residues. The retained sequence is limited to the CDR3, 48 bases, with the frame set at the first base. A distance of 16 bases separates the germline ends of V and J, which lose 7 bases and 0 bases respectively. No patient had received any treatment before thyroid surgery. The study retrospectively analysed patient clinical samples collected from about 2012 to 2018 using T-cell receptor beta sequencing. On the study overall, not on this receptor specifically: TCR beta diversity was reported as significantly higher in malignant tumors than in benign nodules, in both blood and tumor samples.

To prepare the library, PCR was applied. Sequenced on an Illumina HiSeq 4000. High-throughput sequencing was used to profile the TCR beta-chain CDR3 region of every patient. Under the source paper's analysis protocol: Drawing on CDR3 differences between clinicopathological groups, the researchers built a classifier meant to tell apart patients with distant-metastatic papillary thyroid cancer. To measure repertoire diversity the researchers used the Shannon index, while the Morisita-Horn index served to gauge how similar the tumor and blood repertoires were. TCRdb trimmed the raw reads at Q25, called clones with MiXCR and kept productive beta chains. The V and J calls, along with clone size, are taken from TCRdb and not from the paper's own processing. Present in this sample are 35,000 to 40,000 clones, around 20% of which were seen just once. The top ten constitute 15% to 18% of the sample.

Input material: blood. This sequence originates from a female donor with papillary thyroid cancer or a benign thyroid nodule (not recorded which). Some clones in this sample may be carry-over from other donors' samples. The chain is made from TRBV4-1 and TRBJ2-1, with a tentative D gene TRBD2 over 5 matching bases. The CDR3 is CASKTSGSSSYNEQFF. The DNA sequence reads TGCGCCAGCAAAACCAGCGGCTCAAGCTCCTACAATGAGCAGTTCTTC.